This T cell receptor (beta chain) was found in a study of cytotoxic CD8 clonotypes in ibrutinib-treated CLL. Study context: There were, on average, approximately 260,000 productive templates and approximately 94,000 productive rearrangements per sample. Study outcomes and limitations: Ibrutinib response saw clonality rise, and progression saw it return toward baseline. Starting clonality was above that of age-matched healthy donors and tracked circulating CD8+ T-cell counts.

This clone was detected only once. The antigen remains unidentified. Per germline, CDR1 SEHNR and CDR2 FQNEAQ (reference sequence). The CDR3 totals 17 residues. V lost 3 bases to trimming and J lost 4 bases; unmatched junction nucleotides: 11. Investigators sought sequencing depths of between 1 in 200,000 and 1 in 1 million T cells. The table came from immunoSEQ multiplex PCR; TCRdb's copy has only in-frame clones and leaves some out. Of 150,000 or so clones detected, about 79% appear once; the ten largest clones hold 9.5% to 15%. Sequences were derived from PBMCs, sampled after 12 months of ibrutinib treatment. V and J are TRBV7-9 and TRBJ2-1; 8 positions match TRBD2. The receptor's source is a human donor with chronic lymphocytic leukemia. In DNA form, the CDR3 reads TGTGCCAGCAGCTTCGCTCTACTGGGACTAGTATACAATGAGCAGTTCTTC. Protein product: CASSFALLGLVYNEQFF.